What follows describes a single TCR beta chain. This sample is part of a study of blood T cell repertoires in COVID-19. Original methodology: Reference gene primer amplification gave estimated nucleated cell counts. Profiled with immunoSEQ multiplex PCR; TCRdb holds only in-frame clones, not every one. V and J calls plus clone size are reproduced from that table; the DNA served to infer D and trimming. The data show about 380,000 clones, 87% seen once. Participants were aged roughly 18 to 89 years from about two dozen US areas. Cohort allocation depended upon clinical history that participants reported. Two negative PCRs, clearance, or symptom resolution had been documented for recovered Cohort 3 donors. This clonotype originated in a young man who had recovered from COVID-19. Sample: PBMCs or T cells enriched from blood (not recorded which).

The CDR3 DNA follows: TGTGCCAGCAGCTTAGACTACACAGATACGCAGTATTTT. Protein product: CASSLDYTDTQYF. The V call is TRBV11-2, the J call TRBJ2-3; the D is unclear. The V gene's germline CDR1 is SGHAT and CDR2 FQNNGV. V gave up 0 bases and J gave up 2 bases, with 3 bases separating them. The CDR3 covers 13 residues.